This TCR beta chain stems from a study of blood T cell repertoires in COVID-19. The wider study: From the United States, Italy and Spain came samples of acute and convalescent COVID-19. PBMCs, B-cell-depleted T cells, or T cells were the source of the cDNA or gDNA that made up the material.

Sequencing was performed with immunoSEQ multiplex PCR; in TCRdb, only in-frame clones are kept and a portion is missing. The data hold about 100,000 clones, with 88% observed a single time. This clone was seen a single time. This sequence originates from a woman older than 75 with acute or convalescent COVID-19. Material for sequencing was peripheral blood.

The CDR3 DNA is TGCGCCAGCAGCCTGGACATGGCGGGGGGGTACAATGAGCAGTTCTTC. It specifies CASSLDMAGGYNEQFF. This chain connects TRBV5-1 to TRBJ2-1, with 9 bases aligning to TRBD2. The germline CDR1 and CDR2 sequences are SGHRS and YFSETQ. V shed 4 bases, J shed 4 bases, and the junction held 9 bases outside the gene matches. The CDR3 is 16 residues long.